These 9 T cell receptor beta chains were sequenced from one sample in a study of blood T cell repertoires in COVID-19. Repertoires were generated with immunoSEQ multiplex PCR, while TCRdb's copy carries only in-frame clones and drops some. Of about 160,000 clones in the sample, 75% to 85% were seen once. Sequencing was carried out using PBMCs or T cells enriched from blood (not recorded which). Receptor source: a man aged 35-49 years who had recovered from COVID-19.

The V and J genes are TRBV5-1 and TRBJ2-2; tentatively, D is TRBD1 (5 bases). Looked up from germline, CDR1 is SGHRS and CDR2 is YFSETQ. Trimming stripped 0 bases from V and 3 bases from J, with 12 bases between. This CDR3 spans 16 amino acids. CDR3 in DNA: TGCGCCAGCAGCTTGGCGGCAGGGATTGACACCGGGGAGCTGTTTTTT. Its translation: CASSLAAGIDTGELFF.

J is TRBJ1-3 and V is TRBV15, with D maybe TRBD1 (6 bases). The CDR3 is 15 residues long. V lost 1 base and J 4 bases, leaving 11 bases between the germline ends. Germline V lookup: CDR1 LNHNV, CDR2 YYDKDF (reference sequence). CDR3 amino acids: CATSRGGGLGNTIYF. In DNA, the CDR3 is TGTGCCACCAGCAGAGGGGGGGGCTTAGGAAACACCATATATTTT.

This sequence joins TRBV5-1 and TRBJ1-6, with unresolved D. This CDR3 contains 16 residues. CDR1 SGHRS and CDR2 YFSETQ come from the germline V gene. Deletions cut 4 bases from V and 6 bases from J, with 17 bases between. The CDR3 loop is CASSPGLRDSNSPLHF. CDR3 DNA: TGCGCCAGCAGCCCAGGATTGAGGGATTCTAATTCACCCCTCCACTTT.

The J gene is TRBJ2-1, the V gene TRBV29-1, with 7 bases aligning to TRBD2. V lost 8 bases to trimming and J lost 6 bases; unmatched junction nucleotides: 10. This CDR3 contains 13 residues. The germline CDR1 and CDR2 sequences are SQVTM and ANQGSEA. For the CDR3, the DNA is TGCAGCCCCGGGGGGTCCGGTAGCAATGAGCAGTTCTTC. Its protein product is CSPGGSGSNEQFF.

This clone was seen only once. The chain joins TRBV30 to TRBJ1-6, with 9 bases lining up with TRBD1. The ends lost 3 bases at V and 6 bases at J; junction bases unmatched: 3. The CDR3 consists of 14 residues. Per the germline V gene, CDR1 is GTSNPN and CDR2 is SVGIG (reference sequence). The CDR3 bases are TGTGCCTGGAGCCCGGGACAGGGTAATTCACCCCTCCACTTT. As protein: CAWSPGQGNSPLHF.

The J gene is TRBJ1-4, the V gene TRBV9, with 11 bases lining up with TRBD1. Per the germline V gene, CDR1 is SGDLS and CDR2 is YYNGEE. The CDR3 length is 16 residues. Unmatched junction bases numbered 5, after V lost 0 bases and J lost 7 bases. The CDR3 sequence is CASSVGLGQGGEKLFF. The CDR3 region has the DNA TGTGCCAGCAGCGTAGGATTGGGACAGGGGGGTGAAAAACTGTTTTTT.

The chain links TRBV24-1 to TRBJ2-4; D remains unclear. The CDR3 length is 12 residues. Germline CDR1 reads KGHDR; CDR2 reads SFDVKD. The V and J ends lost 4 bases and 7 bases respectively, with 7 bases between them. Here the CDR3 reads CATSDTPNIQYF. The CDR3 DNA sequence: TGTGCCACCAGTGACACTCCTAACATTCAGTACTTC.

V usage is TRBV6-5 and J usage is TRBJ2-7, with 9 bases matching TRBD1. V lost 0 bases and J lost 7; bases outside the gene matches: 7. The CDR3 runs to 15 residues. CDR1 and CDR2 (germline): MNHEY, SVGAGI. The CDR3 DNA follows: TGTGCCAGCAGTTACTCAGGACAGGGGTGGGAAGAGCAGTACTTC. This gives the protein CASSYSGQGWEEQYF.

The J gene is TRBJ1-1, the V gene TRBV3-1 (or the pseudogene TRBV3-2); TRBD1 agrees at 9 bases. With 0 bases clipped from V and 8 bases from J, the junction kept 1 base outside the gene matches. The CDR3 contains 13 residues. Germline lookup yields CDR1 LGHDT and CDR2 YNNKEL (reference sequence). CDR3 sequence (DNA): TGTGCCAGCAGCCAAGAAGGACAGGGGGAAGCTTTCTTT. This encodes CASSQEGQGEAFF.